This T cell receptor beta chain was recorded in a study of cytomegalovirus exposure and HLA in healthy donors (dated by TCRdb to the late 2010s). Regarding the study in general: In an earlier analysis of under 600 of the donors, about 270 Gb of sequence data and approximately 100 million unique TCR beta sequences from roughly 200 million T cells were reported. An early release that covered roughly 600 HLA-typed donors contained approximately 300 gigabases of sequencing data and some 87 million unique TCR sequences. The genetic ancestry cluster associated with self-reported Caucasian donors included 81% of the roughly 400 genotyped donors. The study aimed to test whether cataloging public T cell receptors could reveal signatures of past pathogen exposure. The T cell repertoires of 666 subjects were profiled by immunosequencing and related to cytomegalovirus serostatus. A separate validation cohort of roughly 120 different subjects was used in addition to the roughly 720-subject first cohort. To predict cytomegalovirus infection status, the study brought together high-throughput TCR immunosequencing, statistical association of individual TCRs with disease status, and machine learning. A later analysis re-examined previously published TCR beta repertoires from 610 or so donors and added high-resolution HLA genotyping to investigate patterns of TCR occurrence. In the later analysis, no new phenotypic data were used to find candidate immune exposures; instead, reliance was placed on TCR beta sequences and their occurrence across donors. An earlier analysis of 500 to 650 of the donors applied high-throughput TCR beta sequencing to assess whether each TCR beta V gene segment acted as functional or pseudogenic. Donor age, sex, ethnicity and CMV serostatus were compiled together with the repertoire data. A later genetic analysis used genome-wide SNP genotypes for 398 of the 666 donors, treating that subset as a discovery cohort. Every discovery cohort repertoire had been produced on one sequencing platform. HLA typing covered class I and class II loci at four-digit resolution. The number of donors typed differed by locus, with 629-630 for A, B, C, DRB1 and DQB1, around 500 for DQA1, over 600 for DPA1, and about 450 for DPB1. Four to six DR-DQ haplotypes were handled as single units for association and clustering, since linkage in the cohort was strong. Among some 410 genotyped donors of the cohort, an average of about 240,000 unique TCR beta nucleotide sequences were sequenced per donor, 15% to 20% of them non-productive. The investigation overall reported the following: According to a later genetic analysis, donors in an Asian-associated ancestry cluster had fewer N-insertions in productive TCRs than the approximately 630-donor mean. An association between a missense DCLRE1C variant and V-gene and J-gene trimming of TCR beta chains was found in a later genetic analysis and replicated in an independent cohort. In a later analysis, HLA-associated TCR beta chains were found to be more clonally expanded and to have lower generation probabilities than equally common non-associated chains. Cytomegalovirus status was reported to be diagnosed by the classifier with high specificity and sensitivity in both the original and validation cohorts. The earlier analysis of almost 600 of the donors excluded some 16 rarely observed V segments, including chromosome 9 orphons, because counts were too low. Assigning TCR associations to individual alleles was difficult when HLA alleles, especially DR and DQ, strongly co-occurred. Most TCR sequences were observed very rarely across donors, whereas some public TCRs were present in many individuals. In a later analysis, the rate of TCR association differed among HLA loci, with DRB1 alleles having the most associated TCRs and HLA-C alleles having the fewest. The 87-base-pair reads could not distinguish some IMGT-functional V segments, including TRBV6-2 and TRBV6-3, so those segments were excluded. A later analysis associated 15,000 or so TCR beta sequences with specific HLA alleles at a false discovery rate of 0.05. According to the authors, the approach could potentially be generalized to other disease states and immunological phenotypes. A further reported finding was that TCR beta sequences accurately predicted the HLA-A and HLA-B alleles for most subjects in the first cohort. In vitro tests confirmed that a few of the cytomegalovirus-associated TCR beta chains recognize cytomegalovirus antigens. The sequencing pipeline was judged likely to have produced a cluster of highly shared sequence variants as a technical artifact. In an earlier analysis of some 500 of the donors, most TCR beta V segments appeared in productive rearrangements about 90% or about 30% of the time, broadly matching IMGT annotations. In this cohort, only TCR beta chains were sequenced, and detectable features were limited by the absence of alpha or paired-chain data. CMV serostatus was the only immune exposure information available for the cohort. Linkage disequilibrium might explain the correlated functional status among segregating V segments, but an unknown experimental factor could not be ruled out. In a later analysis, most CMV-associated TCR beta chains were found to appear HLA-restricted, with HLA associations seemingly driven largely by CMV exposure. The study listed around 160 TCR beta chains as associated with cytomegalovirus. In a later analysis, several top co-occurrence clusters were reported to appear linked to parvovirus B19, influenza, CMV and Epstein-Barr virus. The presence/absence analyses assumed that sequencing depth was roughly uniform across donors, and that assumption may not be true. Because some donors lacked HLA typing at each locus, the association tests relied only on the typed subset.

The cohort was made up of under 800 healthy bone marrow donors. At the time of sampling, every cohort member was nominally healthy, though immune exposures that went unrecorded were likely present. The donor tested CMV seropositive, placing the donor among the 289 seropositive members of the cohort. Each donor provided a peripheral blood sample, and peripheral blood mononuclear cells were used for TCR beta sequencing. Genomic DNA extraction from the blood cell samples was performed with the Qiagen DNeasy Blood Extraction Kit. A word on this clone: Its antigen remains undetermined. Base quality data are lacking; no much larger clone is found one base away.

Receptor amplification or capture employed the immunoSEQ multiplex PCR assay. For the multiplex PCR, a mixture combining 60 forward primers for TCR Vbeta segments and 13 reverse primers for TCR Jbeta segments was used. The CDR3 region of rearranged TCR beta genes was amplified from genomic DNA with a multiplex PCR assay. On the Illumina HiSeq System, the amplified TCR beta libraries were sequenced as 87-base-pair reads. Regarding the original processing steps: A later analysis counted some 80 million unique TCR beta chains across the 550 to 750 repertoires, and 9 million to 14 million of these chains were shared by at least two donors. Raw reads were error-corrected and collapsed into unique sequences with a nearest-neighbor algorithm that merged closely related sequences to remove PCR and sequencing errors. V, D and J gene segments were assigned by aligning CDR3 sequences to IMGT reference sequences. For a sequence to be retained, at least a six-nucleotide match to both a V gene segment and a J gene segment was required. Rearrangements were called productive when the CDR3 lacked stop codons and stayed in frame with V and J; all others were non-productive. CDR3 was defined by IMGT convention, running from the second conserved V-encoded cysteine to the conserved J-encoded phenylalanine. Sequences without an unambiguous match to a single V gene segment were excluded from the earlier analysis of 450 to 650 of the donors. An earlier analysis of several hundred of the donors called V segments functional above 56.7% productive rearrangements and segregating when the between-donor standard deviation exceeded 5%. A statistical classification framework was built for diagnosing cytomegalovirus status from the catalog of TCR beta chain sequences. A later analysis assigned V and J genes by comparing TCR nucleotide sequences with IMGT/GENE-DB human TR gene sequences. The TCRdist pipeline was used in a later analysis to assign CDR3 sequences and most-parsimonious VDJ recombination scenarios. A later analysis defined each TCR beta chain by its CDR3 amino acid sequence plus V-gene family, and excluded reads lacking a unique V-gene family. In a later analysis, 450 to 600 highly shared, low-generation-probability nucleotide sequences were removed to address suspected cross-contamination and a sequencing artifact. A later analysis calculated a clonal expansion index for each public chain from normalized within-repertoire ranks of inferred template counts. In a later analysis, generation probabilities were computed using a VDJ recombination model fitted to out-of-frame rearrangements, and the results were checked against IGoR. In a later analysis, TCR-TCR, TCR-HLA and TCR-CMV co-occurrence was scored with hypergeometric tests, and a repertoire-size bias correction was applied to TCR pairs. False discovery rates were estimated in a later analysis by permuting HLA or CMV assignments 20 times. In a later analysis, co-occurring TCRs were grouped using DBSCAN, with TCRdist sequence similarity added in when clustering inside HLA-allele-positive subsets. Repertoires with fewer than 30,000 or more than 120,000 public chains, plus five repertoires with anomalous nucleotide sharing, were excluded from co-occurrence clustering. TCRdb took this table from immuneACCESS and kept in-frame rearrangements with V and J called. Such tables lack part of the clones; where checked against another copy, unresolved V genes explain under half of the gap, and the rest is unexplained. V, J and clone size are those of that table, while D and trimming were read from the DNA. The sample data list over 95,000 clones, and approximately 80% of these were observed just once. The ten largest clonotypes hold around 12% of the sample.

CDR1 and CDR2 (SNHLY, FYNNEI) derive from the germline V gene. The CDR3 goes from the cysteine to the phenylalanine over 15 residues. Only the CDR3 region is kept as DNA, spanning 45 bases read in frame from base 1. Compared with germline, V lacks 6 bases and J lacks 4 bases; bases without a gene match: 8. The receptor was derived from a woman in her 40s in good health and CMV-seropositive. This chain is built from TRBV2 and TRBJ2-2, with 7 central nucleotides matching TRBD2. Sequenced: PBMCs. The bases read TGTGCCAGCAGGCCCGGACTAGGCGGCACCGGGGAGCTGTTTTTT. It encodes CASRPGLGGTGELFF. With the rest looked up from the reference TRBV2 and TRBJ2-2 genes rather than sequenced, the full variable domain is EPEVTQTPSHQVTQMGQEVILRCVPISNHLYFYWYRQILGQKVEFLVSFYNNEISEKSEIFDDQFSVERPDGSNFTLKIRSTKLEDSAMYFCASRPGLGGTGELFFGEGSRLTVL.